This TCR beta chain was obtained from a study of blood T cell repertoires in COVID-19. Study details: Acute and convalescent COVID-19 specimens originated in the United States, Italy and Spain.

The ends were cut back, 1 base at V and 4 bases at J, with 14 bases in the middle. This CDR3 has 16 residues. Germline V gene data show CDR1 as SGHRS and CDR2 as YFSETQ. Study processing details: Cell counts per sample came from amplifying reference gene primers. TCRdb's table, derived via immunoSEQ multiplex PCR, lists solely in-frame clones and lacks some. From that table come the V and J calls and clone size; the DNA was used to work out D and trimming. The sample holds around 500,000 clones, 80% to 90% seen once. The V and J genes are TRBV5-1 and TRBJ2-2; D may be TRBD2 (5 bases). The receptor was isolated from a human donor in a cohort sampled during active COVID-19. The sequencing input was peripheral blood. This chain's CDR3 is CASSLFVGDPTGELFF. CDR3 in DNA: TGCGCCAGCAGCTTGTTCGTGGGAGACCCCACCGGGGAGCTGTTTTTT.